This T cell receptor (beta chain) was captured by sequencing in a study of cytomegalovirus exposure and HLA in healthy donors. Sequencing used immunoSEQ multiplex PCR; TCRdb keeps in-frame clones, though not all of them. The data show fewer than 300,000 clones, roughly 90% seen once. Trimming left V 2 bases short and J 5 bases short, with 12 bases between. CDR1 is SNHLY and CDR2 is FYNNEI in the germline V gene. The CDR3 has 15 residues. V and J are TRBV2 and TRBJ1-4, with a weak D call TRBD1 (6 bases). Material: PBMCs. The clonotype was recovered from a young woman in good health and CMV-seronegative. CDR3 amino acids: CASSEQGQSNEKLFF. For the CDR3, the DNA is TGTGCCAGCAGTGAACAAGGACAGAGCAATGAAAAACTGTTTTTT.